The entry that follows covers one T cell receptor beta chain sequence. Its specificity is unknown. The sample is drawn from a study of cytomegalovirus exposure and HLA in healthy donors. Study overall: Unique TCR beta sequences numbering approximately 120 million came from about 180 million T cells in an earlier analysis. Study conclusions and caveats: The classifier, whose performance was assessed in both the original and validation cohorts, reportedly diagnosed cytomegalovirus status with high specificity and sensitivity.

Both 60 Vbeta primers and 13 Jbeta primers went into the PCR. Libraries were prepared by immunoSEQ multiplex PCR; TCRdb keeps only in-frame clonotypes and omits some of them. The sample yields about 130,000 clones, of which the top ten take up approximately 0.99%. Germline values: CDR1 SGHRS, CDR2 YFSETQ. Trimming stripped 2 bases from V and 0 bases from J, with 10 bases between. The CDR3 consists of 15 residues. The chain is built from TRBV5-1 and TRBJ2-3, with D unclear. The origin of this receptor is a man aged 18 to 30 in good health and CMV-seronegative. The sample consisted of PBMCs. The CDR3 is CASSFPRYSTDTQYF. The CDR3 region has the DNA TGCGCCAGCAGCTTCCCCAGATACAGCACAGATACGCAGTATTTT.